The 30 T cell receptor beta chains below come from one sample, sequenced in a study of shared clonotypes between healthy human individuals. Clones were sequenced by immunoSEQ multiplex PCR, and TCRdb holds only the in-frame ones, with some missing. The sample consists of approximately 1,000,000 clones, approximately 80% of them appearing once. The specimen sequenced was memory CD4+ T cells from PBMCs. Noted subset: CD45RA-negative fraction. These receptors were taken from a man in his late teens or twenties in good health. Some clones in this sample may be carry-over from other donors' samples.

The chain employs TRBV15 and TRBJ2-3; 8 positions agree with TRBD1. Germline lookup yields CDR1 LNHNV and CDR2 YYDKDF (reference sequence). This CDR3 is built from 20 residues. Trimming removed 3 bases from V and 1 base from J; junction bases left unmatched: 18. The CDR3 DNA sequence: TGTGCCACCAGCAGTCCCGAGCTAGCGAATGACAGGGGCCGCACAGATACGCAGTATTTT. Translated: CATSSPELANDRGRTDTQYF.

Concerning this clone itself: Other DNA variants within this sample encode the same CDR3. The V gene is TRBV5-1, the J gene TRBJ2-2; TRBD2 aligns across 12 bases. The CDR3 runs 16 residues. Germline V gives CDR1 SGHRS, CDR2 YFSETQ. The V segment lost 4 bases and the J segment 1 base; nucleotides outside the gene matches: 2. The CDR3 spells CASSLTSGGNTGELFF. CDR3 DNA sequence: TGCGCCAGCAGCCTGACTAGCGGGGGGAACACCGGGGAGCTGTTTTTT. Together with reference TRBV5-1 and TRBJ2-2, the CDR3 gives the full variable domain: KAGVTQTPRYLIKTRGQQVTLSCSPISGHRSVSWYQQTPGQGLQFLFEYFSETQRNKGNFPGRFSGRQFSNSRSEMNVSTLELGDSALYLCASSLTSGGNTGELFFGEGSRLTVL.

The chain uses TRBV5-4 and TRBJ2-7, with TRBD2 as a possible D gene (5 bases). Trimming stripped 4 bases from V and 0 bases from J, with 17 bases between. This CDR3 region has 16 residues. Germline-derived CDR1 and CDR2 are SGHNT and YYREEE (reference sequence). CDR3 sequence (DNA): TGTGCCAGCAGCCTAAACGGAGGTAGCTACTCCTACGAGCAGTACTTC. This translates into CASSLNGGSYSYEQYF.

A remark on this clone: The junction does not match germline at one end; this may be a read error. V and J are TRBV28 and TRBJ2-7; 8 bases fit TRBD2. CDR1 and CDR2 from the germline V gene are MDHEN and SYDVKM. The CDR3 covers 12 residues. DNA of the CDR3: TGTGCCAGCAGTCCCCCGGGACTAGGACCCCACTTC. It codes for CASSPPGLGPHF.

The chain carries TRBV18 and TRBJ2-2; D is ambiguous. CDR1 is KGHSH and CDR2 is LQKENI in the germline V gene. V lost 0 bases to trimming and J lost 0 bases, with 8 bases between them. The CDR3 runs 16 residues. CDR3 loop: CASSPPMTANTGELFF. In DNA form, the CDR3 reads TGTGCCAGCTCACCACCGATGACGGCGAACACCGGGGAGCTGTTTTTT.

V gene TRBV4-1 combines with J gene TRBJ1-4, with D tentatively TRBD1 (6 bases). Trimming left V 2 bases short and J 5 bases short, with 12 bases between. Germline V CDR1 and CDR2: MGHRA, YSYEKL. This CDR3 region has 15 residues. The CDR3, as DNA: TGCGCCAGCAGCCAATGGGACACGAAAAATGAAAAACTGTTTTTT. Its translation: CASSQWDTKNEKLFF.

The gene calls are TRBV6-1 and TRBJ2-7; 10 bases match TRBD1. CDR1 is MNHNS, CDR2 SASEGT, per germline. V was clipped by 8 bases and J by 2 bases; unmatched bases: 6. This CDR3 is built from 14 residues. CDR3 region: CASLRTGGPYEQYF. The CDR3 DNA sequence: TGTGCCAGCCTCAGGACAGGGGGTCCCTACGAGCAGTACTTC.

The rearrangement uses TRBV11-2 and TRBJ1-1, with 8 bases that match TRBD1. Germline assignment: CDR1 SGHAT and CDR2 FQNNGV. Trimming cost V 5 bases and J 3 bases; bases outside gene matches: 5. This CDR3 has 14 amino acids. The CDR3 DNA sequence: TGTGCCAGCAGCCACAGGGGGGGGGACACTGAAGCTTTCTTT. Residues: CASSHRGGDTEAFF.

V and J are TRBV19 and TRBJ2-7, with 14 bases fitting TRBD2. V dropped 5 bases and J dropped 9; count of bases not matched to a gene: 6. The CDR3 totals 14 residues. Germline loops: CDR1 LNHDA, CDR2 SQIVND (reference sequence). As DNA, the CDR3 is TGTGCCAGTAGTCCGGGACTAGCGGGAGTCGGGCAGTACTTC. Its translation is CASSPGLAGVGQYF.

The chain is built from TRBV5-1 and TRBJ2-1; tentatively, D is TRBD1 or TRBD2 (5 bases each). The germline V and J ends were trimmed by 4 bases and 6 bases, with 14 bases remaining between them. Germline CDR1 is SGHRS and CDR2 is YFSETQ. The CDR3 covers 14 residues. CDR3 sequence (DNA): TGCGCCAGCAGCGGGGTGGGACGTCTCAATGAGCAGTTCTTC. This codes for CASSGVGRLNEQFF. The variable domain in full, completed from reference TRBV5-1 and TRBJ2-1, reads KAGVTQTPRYLIKTRGQQVTLSCSPISGHRSVSWYQQTPGQGLQFLFEYFSETQRNKGNFPGRFSGRQFSNSRSEMNVSTLELGDSALYLCASSGVGRLNEQFFGPGTRLTVL.

This chain uses TRBV2 with TRBJ2-7; maybe TRBD1 (5 bases). Trimming removed 5 bases at V and 2 bases at J, with 7 bases between. Germline assignment: CDR1 SNHLY and CDR2 FYNNEI. The CDR3 runs 12 residues. This CDR3 reads CASSKQAYEQYF. The CDR3 bases are TGTGCCAGCAGTAAACAGGCCTACGAGCAGTACTTC.

The chain employs TRBV11-1 and TRBJ2-3; 8 positions match TRBD2. CDR1 is SGHAT and CDR2 is FQDESV in the germline V gene (reference sequence). The V and J ends lost 3 bases and 2 bases, in that order; junction bases with no gene match: 13. This CDR3 is built from 18 residues. The CDR3, as DNA: TGTGCCAGCAGCTTCCCCCGGGGAGCGGGGGAAACCACAGATACGCAGTATTTT. This codes for CASSFPRGAGETTDTQYF.

This rearrangement joins TRBV5-4 to TRBJ2-7; weak D call: TRBD1 (7 bases). V was cut by 4 bases and J by 6 bases, with 23 bases left in between. CDR1 and CDR2 from the germline V gene are SGHNT and YYREEE (reference sequence). The CDR3 totals 16 residues. DNA for the CDR3: TGTGCCAGCAGCCGGGCGGGACAGTTTGTCGCCAGCGAGCAGTACTTC. This codes for CASSRAGQFVASEQYF.

This clone occurred a few times. V and J are TRBV5-1 and TRBJ1-2, with a possible D match to TRBD1 (6 bases). This CDR3 has 14 amino acids. Germline V lookup: CDR1 SGHRS, CDR2 YFSETQ. Trimming removed 3 bases at V and 3 bases at J, with 12 bases between. The CDR3 sequence is CASSSDSYYYGYTF. CDR3 coding DNA: TGCGCCAGCAGCTCGGACAGCTACTACTATGGCTACACCTTC. The variable domain in full, completed from reference TRBV5-1 and TRBJ1-2, reads KAGVTQTPRYLIKTRGQQVTLSCSPISGHRSVSWYQQTPGQGLQFLFEYFSETQRNKGNFPGRFSGRQFSNSRSEMNVSTLELGDSALYLCASSSDSYYYGYTFGSGTRLTVV.

A single count supports this clone. The DNA for the CDR3 is TGTGCCAGCAGTGATTTCGGGGCAGCCGGGGAGCTGTTTTTT. Translated: CASSDFGAAGELFF. The V and J genes are TRBV2 and TRBJ2-2; either TRBD1 or TRBD2 may supply D (5 bases each). CDR1 is SNHLY and CDR2 is FYNNEI in the germline V gene. V lost 3 bases, J lost 6 bases, and 11 bases lay in between. This CDR3 region has 14 residues.

V usage is TRBV9 and J usage is TRBJ2-1; 13 positions match TRBD2. The germline V gene has CDR1 SGDLS and CDR2 YYNGEE. The CDR3 runs 18 residues. The trim removed 0 bases at V and 3 bases at J, leaving 6 bases unmatched. The CDR3 reads CASSVGGGLAGSYNEQFF. CDR3 DNA sequence: TGTGCCAGCAGCGTAGGAGGGGGACTAGCGGGAAGCTACAATGAGCAGTTCTTC.

The gene calls are TRBV27 and TRBJ2-7; maybe TRBD1 (6 bases). In germline, CDR1 is MNHEY, CDR2 SMNVEV (reference sequence). This CDR3 is 13 amino acids long. The V and J ends lost 5 bases and 0 bases respectively, with 8 bases between them. In DNA form, the CDR3 reads TGTGCCAGCAGTCAGGACAGCTCCTACGAGCAGTACTTC. Encoded protein: CASSQDSSYEQYF.

This chain connects TRBV6-1 to TRBJ2-1; 12 bases match TRBD2. Per germline, CDR1 MNHNS and CDR2 SASEGT. V lost 3 bases to trimming and J lost 6 bases; unmatched junction nucleotides: 9. The CDR3 covers 17 residues. CDR3 coding DNA: TGTGCCAGCAGTGACTTCCTCGAGACTAGCGGGAGCAATGAGCAGTTCTTC. Protein sequence: CASSDFLETSGSNEQFF.

This clone has more than one count but fewer than ten. One junction end does not reproduce the germline sequence, and a read error may be involved. The V call is TRBV11-2, the J call TRBJ2-5; D remains ambiguous. The CDR3 sequence is 10 residues long. The V gene's germline CDR1 is SGHAT and CDR2 FQNNGV. As DNA, the CDR3 is TGTGCCAGCAGCTTAGTAACGAAGCACTTC. Translation: CASSLVTKHF.

J is TRBJ1-2 and V is TRBV7-3; 8 nucleotides line up with TRBD1. CDR1 and CDR2 (germline): SGHTA, FQGTGA. V shed 6 bases and J 8 bases; nucleotides not matched to a gene: 11. CDR3 size: 14 residues. The CDR3 loop reads CASRPDQGAGGYTF. As DNA, the CDR3 is TGTGCCAGCAGGCCGGATCAGGGGGCCGGCGGCTACACCTTC.

V is TRBV28 and J is TRBJ1-5; 7 bases agree with TRBD1. CDR1 and CDR2 (germline): MDHEN, SYDVKM. The CDR3 totals 15 residues. The junction had 11 bases not matched to a gene; V was cut back by 6 bases and J by 6 bases. The CDR3 DNA is TGTGCCAGCAGAGATCAGGGGGAGGGGGCTCAGCCCCAGCATTTT. It is translated as CASRDQGEGAQPQHF.

V and J are TRBV7-2 and TRBJ1-4; D remains ambiguous. Deletions cut 5 bases from V and 8 bases from J, with 15 bases between. Germline V lookup: CDR1 SGHTA, CDR2 FQGNSA. The CDR3 runs 14 residues. CDR3 in amino acids: CASSGGSLGEKLFF. CDR3 DNA sequence: TGTGCCAGCAGCGGAGGGAGTCTGGGGGAAAAACTGTTTTTT.

This chain joins TRBV29-1 and TRBJ2-3; D remains ambiguous. The germline gives CDR1 SQVTM, CDR2 ANQGSEA. The CDR3 is 11 amino acids. Deletions cut 1 base from V and 3 bases from J, with 2 bases between. The DNA of the CDR3 is TGCAGCGTTGAAGCGACAGATACGCAGTATTTT. It specifies CSVEATDTQYF.

The chain uses TRBV27 and TRBJ1-4; D unresolved. The V end lost 2 bases, the J end lost 4 bases, and 14 bases lay between the germline ends. The CDR3 has 16 amino acids. The germline gives CDR1 MNHEY, CDR2 SMNVEV (reference sequence). The CDR3 loop reads CASSLIWEPGNEKLFF. CDR3 in DNA: TGTGCCAGCAGTTTAATATGGGAACCGGGTAATGAAAAACTGTTTTTT.

CDR3 nucleotides: TGCAGCTCGGCAACCGGGACAGGGGGCAATGAGCAGTTCTTC. Amino acid sequence: CSSATGTGGNEQFF. This chain connects TRBV29-1 to TRBJ2-1, with 11 bases matching TRBD1. This CDR3 region has 14 residues. CDR1 and CDR2 (germline): SQVTM, ANQGSEA. The V gene end was trimmed by 8 bases and the J gene end by 6 bases; junction bases not matched to a gene: 9.

On this clone: Other DNA sequences in this sample translate to the same CDR3. J is TRBJ2-7 and V is TRBV9; TRBD2 agrees at 9 bases. Trimming removed 0 bases from V and 3 bases from J; junction bases left unmatched: 4. CDR1 and CDR2 from the germline V gene are SGDLS and YYNGEE. The CDR3 covers 15 residues. The CDR3 protein is CASSVGSSGSYEQYF. The CDR3 DNA sequence: TGTGCCAGCAGCGTAGGGAGTAGCGGGAGCTACGAGCAGTACTTC.

This chain connects TRBV7-9 to TRBJ1-3, with 7 bases matching TRBD1. The CDR3 spans 15 residues. CDR1 is SEHNR, CDR2 FQNEAQ, per germline (reference sequence). J gave up 4 bases and V 0 bases, and 3 bases lay outside the gene matches. CDR3 amino acids: CASSLARGLGNTIYF. The CDR3 nucleotides are TGTGCCAGCAGCTTAGCAAGGGGGCTGGGAAACACCATATATTTT. The full variable domain, completed using reference TRBV7-9 and TRBJ1-3, is DTGVSQNPRHKITKRGQNVTFRCDPISEHNRLYWYRQTLGQGPEFLTYFQNEAQLEKSRLLSDRFSAERPKGSFSTLEIQRTEQGDSAMYLCASSLARGLGNTIYFGEGSWLTVV.

V and J are TRBV13 and TRBJ1-1, with a possible D match to TRBD1 (6 bases). This CDR3 comprises 13 residues. The germline gives CDR1 PRHDT, CDR2 FYEKMQ (reference sequence). The V and J ends lost 6 bases and 5 bases respectively, with 13 bases between them. The CDR3 region has the DNA TGTGCCAGCAGGTCAGGGGTTGGTACTGAAGCTTTCTTT. This codes for CASRSGVGTEAFF.

This clone was observed a single time. This sequence joins TRBV19 and TRBJ1-4, with D uncertain. CDR3 length: 14 amino acids. The V gene's germline CDR1 is LNHDA and CDR2 SQIVND (reference sequence). With 6 bases removed from V and 5 bases from J, the gap between germline ends came to 13 bases. CDR3 loop: CASSRFHGNEKLFF. In nucleotides, the CDR3 is TGTGCCAGTAGCAGGTTCCACGGGAATGAAAAACTGTTTTTT.

The chain employs TRBV6-4 and TRBJ1-2; no firm D call. CDR3 length equals 12 residues. Trimming left V 2 bases short and J 8 bases short, with 9 bases between. The V gene's germline CDR1 is MRHNA and CDR2 SNTAGT. The CDR3 region is CASSDPSLGYTF. The DNA for the CDR3 is TGTGCCAGCAGTGACCCCTCGCTCGGCTACACCTTC.